This T cell receptor beta chain comes out of a study of T cells in Graves' hyperthyroidism and ophthalmopathy. Regarding the study as a whole: The model anticipated ophthalmopathy a median 6.5 months pre-onset. In the blood, most expanded thyroid clonotypes above 0.001 appeared as well.

Uncontrolled infection, other autoimmune disease, pregnancy or lactation disqualified patients from enrolment. TCR beta CDR3 regions were amplified from RNA transcripts. Carried out on the TCR CDR3, a first-round RT-PCR used the HTBI primer set. Each CDR3 protein is one row after TCRdb ran MiXCR on the multiplex PCR reads. This table has 700,000 or so distinct CDR3 sequences, around 13% appearing once. This clonotype was seen a few times. Its antigen remains unknown. The CDR3 length is 16 residues. Between the trimmed V and J ends, which lost 5 bases and 1 base, there was a span of 21 bases. Germline assignment: CDR1 DFQATT and CDR2 SNEGSKA (reference sequence).

V usage is TRBV20-1 and J usage is TRBJ2-7; tentative D call: TRBD1 (5 bases). Sequenced material: blood. The sequence derives from a woman aged 50 to 60 with Graves' ophthalmopathy. CDR3 protein: CSAPGRGDVQSYEQYF. The CDR3 DNA follows: TGCAGTGCTCCCGGAAGGGGCGACGTCCAGTCCTACGAGCAGTACTTC.